What follows are 26 T cell receptor beta chains derived from one specimen sequenced in a study of siplizumab effects on memory and regulatory T cells. Produced via immunoSEQ multiplex PCR; TCRdb's table is partial and in-frame only. The sample has about 91,000 clones, roughly 96% seen once; the top ten hold 0.025% to 0.035%. Sequences were obtained from naive CD4+ T cells sorted from blood. The receptor set was obtained from a human donor in good health.

The chain carries TRBV11-3 and TRBJ2-3, with TRBD2 matching 9 bases. This CDR3 has 16 amino acids. J gave up 0 bases and V 4 bases, and 5 bases lay outside the gene matches. Germline V gene sequence: CDR1 SGHNT, CDR2 YENEEA. The chain's CDR3 is CASSYHLAGSTDTQYF. The CDR3 nucleotides read TGTGCCAGCAGCTATCACCTAGCGGGGAGCACAGATACGCAGTATTTT.

The chain employs TRBV5-1 and TRBJ2-7, with D possibly called TRBD1 or TRBD2 (5 bases each). V was clipped by 4 bases and J by 2 bases, with 13 bases between them. The CDR3 contains 14 residues. Germline CDR1 is SGHRS and CDR2 is YFSETQ. The CDR3 is CASSIGTDTYEQYF. The DNA for the CDR3 is TGCGCCAGCAGCATAGGGACGGATACCTACGAGCAGTACTTC.

This clone was seen a single time. The V call is TRBV7-3, the J call TRBJ2-3, with TRBD1 as a possible D gene (5 bases). From germline, CDR1 is SGHTA and CDR2 FQGTGA. V was trimmed by 5 bases and J by 2 bases, leaving 14 bases between them. CDR3 length: 15 amino acids. The CDR3 loop is CASSHDSGHTDTQYF. Written as DNA, the CDR3 is TGTGCCAGCAGCCACGACAGTGGACACACAGATACGCAGTATTTT.

CDR3 region: CASSQEDTGELFF. The CDR3 DNA reads as TGTGCCAGCAGCCAAGAAGACACCGGGGAGCTGTTTTTT. The rearrangement uses TRBV4-2 and TRBJ2-2; the D is unclear. V was trimmed by 0 bases and J by 3 bases, leaving 2 bases between them. From germline, CDR1 is LGHNA and CDR2 YNFKEQ. The CDR3 is 13 residues long.

J is TRBJ1-1 and V is TRBV30, with D perhaps matching TRBD1 (6 bases). The V gene's germline CDR1 is GTSNPN and CDR2 SVGIG (reference sequence). The CDR3 loop spans 17 amino acids. Trimming took 0 bases from V and 8 from J, leaving 25 bases between them. The CDR3 DNA follows: TGTGCCTGGAGTGTAAAGTTCCGGGACACGAGGGCGAGCGAAGCTTTCTTT. It is translated as CAWSVKFRDTRASEAFF.

The rearrangement joins TRBV7-3 to TRBJ2-1; 7 bases match TRBD1. The CDR3 extends over 14 amino acids. V lost 5 bases to trimming and J lost 9 bases; unmatched junction nucleotides: 10. The germline V gene has CDR1 SGHTA and CDR2 FQGTGA. Here the CDR3 DNA reads TGTGCCAGCAGCCACGATACCTCAGGGGGTGAGCAGTTCTTC. This gives the protein CASSHDTSGGEQFF.

V is TRBV6-1 and J is TRBJ1-1, with a weak D call TRBD1 (6 bases). Germline CDR1 and CDR2: MNHNS and SASEGT. V was clipped by 4 bases and J by 5 bases, with 20 bases between them. This CDR3 has 16 amino acids. The CDR3 protein is CASSGRLGGVRTEAFF. CDR3 coding DNA: TGTGCCAGCAGTGGGCGTCTCGGGGGCGTTAGGACTGAAGCTTTCTTT.

J is TRBJ2-1 and V is TRBV6-5, with D maybe TRBD1 (6 bases). Germline loops: CDR1 MNHEY, CDR2 SVGAGI. This CDR3 has 16 amino acids. V was cut by 0 bases and J by 3 bases, with 12 bases left in between. The CDR3 sequence: CASSYSAQGLYNEQFF. The CDR3 DNA is TGTGCCAGCAGTTACTCGGCGCAGGGGCTCTACAATGAGCAGTTCTTC.

The chain links TRBV19 to TRBJ2-6; D possibly matches TRBD1 or TRBD2 (6 bases each). This CDR3 contains 15 residues. V lost 5 bases and J lost 3, with 11 bases in between. Germline V CDR1 and CDR2: LNHDA, SQIVND (reference sequence). The CDR3 sequence: CASSAEGVGANVLTF. The CDR3 DNA sequence: TGTGCCAGTAGTGCGGAGGGGGTTGGGGCCAACGTCCTGACTTTC.

CDR3: CASSFEAGRSGANVLTF. DNA of the CDR3: TGTGCCAGCAGTTTTGAGGCGGGCCGCTCTGGGGCCAACGTCCTGACTTTC. V is TRBV28 and J is TRBJ2-6; D may be TRBD2 (5 bases). V was trimmed by 3 bases and J by 0 bases, leaving 12 bases between them. The V gene's germline CDR1 is MDHEN and CDR2 SYDVKM. This CDR3 comprises 17 residues.

The rearrangement links TRBV7-9 to TRBJ1-4; D gene ambiguous. The germline V and J ends were trimmed by 3 bases and 7 bases, with 15 bases remaining between them. This CDR3 has 15 residues. Germline V gene data show CDR1 as SEHNR and CDR2 as FQNEAQ (reference sequence). The CDR3 is CASSFFSSSGEKLFF. The CDR3 DNA reads TGTGCCAGCAGCTTCTTTTCTTCTTCGGGTGAAAAACTGTTTTTT.

This clone was observed once. The CDR3 reads CASTNLRDRTNYGYTF. The CDR3 DNA reads TGTGCCAGCACCAATCTCCGGGACCGAACTAACTATGGCTACACCTTC. This sequence joins TRBV11-2 and TRBJ1-2; a weak D match, TRBD1 (5 bases). V lost 7 bases and J lost 0, with 18 bases in between. This CDR3 region has 16 residues. Germline V gene lookup returns CDR1 SGHAT and CDR2 FQNNGV. The whole variable domain, remainder taken from reference TRBV11-2 and TRBJ1-2, is EAGVAQSPRYKIIEKRQSVAFWCNPISGHATLYWYQQILGQGPKLLIQFQNNGVVDDSQLPKDRFSAERLKGVDSTLKIQPAKLEDSAVYLCASTNLRDRTNYGYTFGSGTRLTVV.

The chain is built from TRBV19 and TRBJ1-2, with 9 positions matching TRBD1. CDR1 and CDR2 from the germline V gene are LNHDA and SQIVND (reference sequence). There are 13 residues in the CDR3. With 6 bases clipped from V and 3 bases from J, the junction kept 2 bases outside the gene matches. DNA for the CDR3: TGTGCCAGTAGAGACAGGGGGGACTATGGCTACACCTTC. Protein: CASRDRGDYGYTF. Based on the CDR3 plus reference TRBV19 and TRBJ1-2, the full variable domain is DGGITQSPKYLFRKEGQNVTLSCEQNLNHDAMYWYRQDPGQGLRLIYYSQIVNDFQKGDIAEGYSVSREKKESFPLTVTSAQKNPTAFYLCASRDRGDYGYTFGSGTRLTVV.

This chain uses TRBV18 with TRBJ1-6; unclear D gene. There are 16 residues in the CDR3. V lost 0 bases, J lost 0 bases, and 6 bases lay in between. Germline V gene lookup returns CDR1 KGHSH and CDR2 LQKENI. DNA of the CDR3: TGTGCCAGCTCACCACCAGGGAGCTCCTATAATTCACCCCTCCACTTT. Translation gives CASSPPGSSYNSPLHF.

The chain couples TRBV29-1 to TRBJ1-2; 8 bases are a match to TRBD1. This CDR3 has 13 residues. The V gene's germline CDR1 is SQVTM and CDR2 ANQGSEA. Germline trimming cut 7 bases from V and 10 bases from J; bases unmatched to any gene: 14. CDR3 DNA sequence: TGCAGCGCCTTGGCGGACAGGGCGTATTACTACACCTTC. Encoded protein: CSALADRAYYYTF. Based on the CDR3 plus reference TRBV29-1 and TRBJ1-2, the full variable domain is SAVISQKPSRDICQRGTSLTIQCQVDSQVTMMFWYRQQPGQSLTLIATANQGSEATYESGFVIDKFPISRPNLTFSTLTVSNMSPEDSSIYLCSALADRAYYYTFGSGTRLTVV.

J is TRBJ1-2 and V is TRBV7-3, with a tentative D call TRBD1 (6 bases). The CDR3 runs 14 residues. Between the trimmed V and J ends, which lost 5 bases and 5 bases, there was a span of 15 bases. Germline V gene lookup returns CDR1 SGHTA and CDR2 FQGTGA. The CDR3 nucleotides read TGTGCCAGCAGCCCAGGAAAAGGGGGATATGGCTACACCTTC. Its translation: CASSPGKGGYGYTF.

The chain has TRBV7-5 and TRBJ1-4. TRBV7-5 corresponds to a pseudogene. The CDR3 totals 14 residues. CDR3 sequence reads: CVRSEGPTNEKLFF. The CDR3 coding sequence is TGTGTCAGAAGCGAGGGGCCAACTAATGAAAAACTGTTTTTT.

The chain is built from TRBV6-6 and TRBJ1-5; D uncertain. V was trimmed by 1 base and J by 2 bases, leaving 12 bases between them. CDR1 is MNHNY and CDR2 is SVGAGI in the germline V gene (reference sequence). The CDR3 loop spans 16 amino acids. The chain's CDR3 is CASSYLTLDGNQPQHF. The CDR3 DNA sequence: TGTGCCAGCAGTTACTTGACCCTTGATGGCAATCAGCCCCAGCATTTT.

This clone was picked up one time. The CDR3 region is CASSLLGQGGPQHF. CDR3 bases: TGTGCCAGCAGCTTACTTGGACAGGGGGGTCCCCAGCATTTT. The V and J genes are TRBV7-8 and TRBJ1-5; 10 nucleotides match TRBD1. Germline assignment: CDR1 SGHVS and CDR2 FQNEAQ. The V and J ends lost 2 bases and 10 bases, in that order; junction bases with no gene match: 5. This CDR3 has 14 residues. The variable domain in full, completed from reference TRBV7-8 and TRBJ1-5, reads GAGVSQSPRYKVAKRGQDVALRCDPISGHVSLFWYQQALGQGPEFLTYFQNEAQLDKSGLPSDRFFAERPEGSVSTLKIQRTQQEDSAVYLCASSLLGQGGPQHFGDGTRLSIL.

V usage is TRBV7-9 and J usage is TRBJ1-2, with a weak D call TRBD1 (6 bases). CDR1 is SEHNR, CDR2 FQNEAQ, per germline (reference sequence). This CDR3 has 12 amino acids. V gave up 1 base and J gave up 11 bases, with 11 bases separating them. For the CDR3, the DNA is TGTGCCAGCAGCTTAGGGACAGCCTTATACACCTTC. Its protein product is CASSLGTALYTF. Looking up the rest from reference TRBV7-9 and TRBJ1-2 gives the full variable domain: DTGVSQNPRHKITKRGQNVTFRCDPISEHNRLYWYRQTLGQGPEFLTYFQNEAQLEKSRLLSDRFSAERPKGSFSTLEIQRTEQGDSAMYLCASSLGTALYTFGSGTRLTVV.

The chain has TRBV10-3 and TRBJ2-7; TRBD2 might be the D (5 bases). CDR1 and CDR2 (germline): ENHRY, SYGVKD. With 10 bases removed from V and 3 bases from J, the gap between germline ends came to 7 bases. The CDR3 extends over 10 amino acids. CDR3 residues: CATRDYEQYF. The CDR3, as DNA: TGTGCCACCCGGGACTACGAGCAGTACTTC.

This chain connects TRBV6-5 to TRBJ1-2; possibly TRBD1 for D (5 bases). V was clipped by 5 bases and J by 3 bases, with 13 bases between them. Germline V gives CDR1 MNHEY, CDR2 SVGAGI. The CDR3 totals 14 residues. The CDR3 sequence: CASSPADRYYGYTF. CDR3 DNA sequence: TGTGCCAGCAGTCCCGCCGACAGATACTATGGCTACACCTTC.

The CDR3 spells CASSFRPFTGLLNNYGYTF. The CDR3 coding sequence is TGTGCCAGTAGTTTCCGACCTTTTACAGGACTGCTCAATAACTATGGCTACACCTTC. This chain uses TRBV19 with TRBJ1-2, with D maybe TRBD1 (5 bases). The CDR3 totals 19 residues. The V gene lost 5 bases and the J gene lost 1 base, with 26 bases spanning the gap. Germline lookup yields CDR1 LNHDA and CDR2 SQIVND (reference sequence).

The chain couples TRBV9 to TRBJ2-5; D is ambiguous. Germline CDR1 is SGDLS and CDR2 is YYNGEE. Trimming left V 4 bases short and J 3 bases short, with 10 bases between. This CDR3 spans 13 amino acids. The CDR3 reads CASSPGQEETQYF. CDR3 in DNA: TGTGCCAGCAGCCCAGGTCAGGAAGAGACCCAGTACTTC.

The chain couples TRBV28 to TRBJ2-6; 7 nucleotides agree with TRBD2. V lost 6 bases, J lost 0 bases, and 5 bases stayed unmatched. The CDR3 has 16 amino acids. CDR1 is MDHEN, CDR2 SYDVKM, per germline. The chain's CDR3 is CASRPSGASGANVLTF. The CDR3 coding sequence is TGTGCCAGCAGGCCCAGCGGGGCCTCTGGGGCCAACGTCCTGACTTTC. The entire variable domain, with the rest obtained from reference TRBV28 and TRBJ2-6, is as follows: DVKVTQSSRYLVKRTGEKVFLECVQDMDHENMFWYRQDPGLGLRLIYFSYDVKMKEKGDIPEGYSVSREKKERFSLILESASTNQTSMYLCASRPSGASGANVLTFGAGSRLTVL.

The gene calls are TRBV5-1 and TRBJ2-3, with D unclear. This CDR3 comprises 13 residues. V lost 5 bases to trimming and J lost 4 bases, with 11 bases between them. CDR1 SGHRS and CDR2 YFSETQ come from the germline V gene. The CDR3 DNA is TGCGCCAGCAGTTATAAAGGACCAGATACGCAGTATTTT. It codes for CASSYKGPDTQYF.